The 14 T cell receptor beta chains below all came from one sample that was sequenced in a study of sequential checkpoint blockade in melanoma. Libraries were prepared by immunoSEQ multiplex PCR; TCRdb keeps only in-frame clonotypes and omits some of them. The sample yields about 9,200 clones, approximately 73% seen once. Treatment denoted: randomized to nivolumab then ipilimumab (arm A) or the reverse (arm B). The sequencing here drew on CD8+ T cells sorted from blood (inferred from file names), taken from a patient given nivolumab and ipilimumab in sequence. The receptors come from a human donor with melanoma.

The chain is built from TRBV9 and TRBJ1-1; no definite D call. The CDR3 runs to 14 residues. The V end lost 3 bases, the J end lost 5 bases, and 14 bases lay between the germline ends. In germline, CDR1 is SGDLS, CDR2 YYNGEE. The CDR3 nucleotides read TGTGCCAGCAGCGGAACTAGCTGGGGAACTGAAGCTTTCTTT. It yields the protein CASSGTSWGTEAFF.

The chain carries TRBV9 and TRBJ2-1; no firm D call. This CDR3 contains 18 residues. Trimming left V 0 bases short and J 0 bases short, with 16 bases between. CDR1 is SGDLS and CDR2 is YYNGEE in the germline V gene. The CDR3 spells CASSVEPLQSNSYNEQFF. The CDR3 DNA is TGTGCCAGCAGCGTAGAGCCCCTACAGAGTAACTCCTACAATGAGCAGTTCTTC.

This clone came up once. The chain couples TRBV25-1 to TRBJ2-3, with no clear D. The V and J ends lost 0 bases and 4 bases respectively, with 17 bases between them. The CDR3 has 17 amino acids. Germline V gives CDR1 MGHDK, CDR2 SYGVNS. The CDR3 DNA is TGTGCCAGCAGTGAATATATAGGAGCTATGTTTCCAGATACGCAGTATTTT. Translated, it gives CASSEYIGAMFPDTQYF.

This clone was observed a handful of times. The V gene is TRBV7-9, the J gene TRBJ1-6, with D possibly TRBD1 on 5 matching bases. Germline CDR1 and CDR2: SEHNR and FQNEAQ (reference sequence). V gave up 1 base and J gave up 8 bases, with 12 bases separating them. The CDR3 is 15 residues long. The CDR3 loop reads CASSLEPQAYSPLHF. The CDR3 DNA is TGTGCCAGCAGCTTAGAACCACAGGCGTATTCACCCCTCCACTTT.

The chain recombines TRBV4-3 with TRBJ2-7; D is unresolved. Germline CDR1 and CDR2: LGHNA and YSLEER. The CDR3 covers 14 residues. Trimming cost V 1 base and J 1 base, with 8 bases left between them. As DNA, the CDR3 is TGCGCCAGCAGCCAAGGGGCCACTTCCTACGAGCAGTACTTC. This encodes CASSQGATSYEQYF.

The chain carries TRBV25-1 and TRBJ2-7; a possible D gene is TRBD1 (6 bases). The CDR3 has 14 amino acids. The germline V and J ends were trimmed by 6 bases and 2 bases, with 14 bases remaining between them. CDR1 is MGHDK, CDR2 SYGVNS, per germline. The CDR3 nucleotides read TGTGCCAGCAGCTTATTACCAGGGGCCTACGAGCAGTACTTC. Amino acid sequence: CASSLLPGAYEQYF.

The chain is built from TRBV18 and TRBJ2-3, with D possibly matching TRBD2 (5 bases). The CDR3 covers 16 residues. Germline V CDR1 and CDR2: KGHSH, LQKENI. The V end was cut by 4 bases, the J end by 1 base, with 15 bases between. CDR3 in DNA: TGTGCCAGCTCACTCTCATTGGCGAGGGGCACAGATACGCAGTATTTT. Its protein is CASSLSLARGTDTQYF.

The gene calls are TRBV27 and TRBJ1-2; D possibly corresponds to TRBD1 (6 bases). V was shortened by 6 bases and J by 5 bases, with 7 bases between the two germline ends. CDR1 is MNHEY and CDR2 is SMNVEV in the germline V gene (reference sequence). The CDR3 covers 11 residues. CDR3 protein: CASRQGYGYTF. The CDR3 DNA reads as TGTGCCAGCAGACAGGGATATGGCTACACCTTC.

In its sample, this clone was seen a few times. This chain connects TRBV19 to TRBJ2-7, with 10 nucleotides matching TRBD1. Germline V gene sequence: CDR1 LNHDA, CDR2 SQIVND (reference sequence). V shed 5 bases and J 6 bases; nucleotides not matched to a gene: 4. The length of the CDR3 is 13 residues. The CDR3 here is CASSPGQGFEQYF. In DNA, the CDR3 is TGTGCCAGTAGTCCGGGACAGGGGTTCGAGCAGTACTTC. The whole variable domain, filled in from reference TRBV19 and TRBJ2-7, reads DGGITQSPKYLFRKEGQNVTLSCEQNLNHDAMYWYRQDPGQGLRLIYYSQIVNDFQKGDIAEGYSVSREKKESFPLTVTSAQKNPTAFYLCASSPGQGFEQYFGPGTRLTVT.

The sample holds a few counts of this clone. The chain has TRBV19 and TRBJ1-5; possible D gene TRBD1, 5 bases. The V and J ends lost 5 bases and 8 bases respectively, with 13 bases between them. CDR1 is LNHDA, CDR2 SQIVND, per germline (reference sequence). The CDR3 loop spans 13 amino acids. The DNA of the CDR3 is TGTGCCAGTAGTTGGCAGGGAGGGGAGCCCCAGCATTTT. Amino acid sequence: CASSWQGGEPQHF.

This chain uses TRBV7-8 with TRBJ1-1; D not resolved. The CDR3 length is 12 residues. Germline values: CDR1 SGHVS, CDR2 FQNEAQ. The V end lost 5 bases, the J end lost 7 bases, and 11 bases lay between the germline ends. The CDR3 bases are TGTGCCAGCAGCCCCCCCCCGAGTGAAGCTTTCTTT. Its translation is CASSPPPSEAFF.

This clone was seen only once. The CDR3 here is CASSLIPGDEKLFF. CDR3 DNA sequence: TGTGCCAGCAGCTTAATTCCAGGTGATGAAAAACTGTTTTTT. The chain combines TRBV7-9 with TRBJ1-4, with D hard to call. The V end was cut by 2 bases, the J end by 6 bases, with 10 bases between. The germline V gene has CDR1 SEHNR and CDR2 FQNEAQ (reference sequence). This CDR3 region has 14 residues.

J is TRBJ2-7 and V is TRBV4-1, with a tentative D call TRBD2 (5 bases). CDR1 is MGHRA, CDR2 YSYEKL, per germline. Deletions cut 4 bases from V and 4 bases from J, with 8 bases between. The CDR3 covers 12 residues. The CDR3 sequence is CASSPPGYEQYF. CDR3 nucleotide sequence: TGCGCCAGCAGCCCCCCGGGATACGAGCAGTACTTC.

The CDR3, as DNA: TGTGCCAGCAGCTTAGCGGGAGTATCCACAGATACGCAGTATTTT. This codes for CASSLAGVSTDTQYF. The chain is built from TRBV7-9 and TRBJ2-3, with a weak D call TRBD2 (5 bases). V was shortened by 0 bases and J by 2 bases, with 9 bases between the two germline ends. The germline V gene encodes CDR1 SEHNR and CDR2 FQNEAQ (reference sequence). CDR3 size: 15 residues.